The clone carrying this TCR beta chain was observed a handful of times. What it binds is not known. This sample is drawn from a study of T-cell memory formation after mild COVID-19. Study-wide points: Of the contracting clones, CD4+ ones lay mainly in CM and EM, and CD8+ ones in EMRA. Several responding clones turned up in pre-infection memory, indicating that cross-reactive memory may have taken part. From day 15 to 85, contracting clones were balanced between CD4 and CD8, whereas later expanders leaned toward CD4+.

V lost 0 bases and J lost 8, with 13 bases in between. The CDR3 contains 15 residues. Germline V lookup: CDR1 LGHNA, CDR2 YSLEER. The authors produced TCR alpha and TCR beta cDNA libraries with sample barcodes and UMIs by 5'RACE using constant-segment primers. Each CDR3 protein is one row after TCRdb ran MiXCR on the 5' RACE reads. Altogether about 290,000 distinct CDR3 sequences are present, approximately 19% being singletons, with the ten largest covering 23%. Sequences were obtained from PBMCs or a T cell subset sorted from them (not recorded which). This TCR was recovered from a man between 18 and 35 years old who had mild COVID-19 (a few samples of this study predate the infection). Cell type and time point are not known. The chain uses TRBV4-3 and TRBJ1-4; D unclear. The CDR3 coding sequence is TGCGCCAGCAGCCAAGATATGAACAGTGGGGAAAAACTGTTTTTT. Translating it yields CASSQDMNSGEKLFF.